There are a few counts of the clone carrying this T cell receptor beta chain. Per the authors' pipeline: Using reference gene primer amplification, nucleated cell counts were estimated. Sequencing was performed with immunoSEQ multiplex PCR; in TCRdb, only in-frame clones are kept and a portion is missing. The V and J calls and clone size were taken over from that table, and D and trimming were inferred from the DNA. The table records approximately 150,000 clones, approximately 80% of them present only once. This sample is drawn from a study of blood T cell repertoires in COVID-19. Study as a whole: COVID-19 samples, acute and convalescent, were from the United States, Italy and Spain.

The specimen sequenced was peripheral blood. This sequence originates from a woman aged 50 to 65 with acute or convalescent COVID-19.

CDR3 amino acids: CASRGRGPYEQYF. CDR3 DNA: TGTGCCAGCCGGGGCAGGGGGCCCTACGAGCAGTACTTC. The chain joins TRBV27 to TRBJ2-7; TRBD1 matches at 8 bases. The V gene end was trimmed by 8 bases and the J gene end by 2 bases; junction bases not matched to a gene: 5. Germline V gene lookup returns CDR1 MNHEY and CDR2 SMNVEV (reference sequence). The CDR3 contains 13 residues.